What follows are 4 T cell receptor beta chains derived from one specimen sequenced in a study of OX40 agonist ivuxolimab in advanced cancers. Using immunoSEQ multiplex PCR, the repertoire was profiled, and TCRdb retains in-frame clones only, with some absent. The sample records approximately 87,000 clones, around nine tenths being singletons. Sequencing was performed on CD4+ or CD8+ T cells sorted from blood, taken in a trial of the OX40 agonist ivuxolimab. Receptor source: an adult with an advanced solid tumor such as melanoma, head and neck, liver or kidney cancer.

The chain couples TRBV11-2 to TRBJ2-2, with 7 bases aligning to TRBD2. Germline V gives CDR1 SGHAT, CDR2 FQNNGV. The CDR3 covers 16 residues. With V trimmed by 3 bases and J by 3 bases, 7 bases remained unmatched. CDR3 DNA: TGTGCCAGCAGCTTGTTGGGCGGGAGACACACCGGGGAGCTGTTTTTT. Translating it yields CASSLLGGRHTGELFF.

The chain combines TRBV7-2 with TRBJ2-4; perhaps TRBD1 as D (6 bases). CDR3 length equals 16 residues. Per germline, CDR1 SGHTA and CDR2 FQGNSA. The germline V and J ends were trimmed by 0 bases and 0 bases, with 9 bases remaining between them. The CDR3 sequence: CASSLATGLAKNIQYF. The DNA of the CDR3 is TGTGCCAGCAGCTTAGCGACAGGACTAGCCAAAAACATTCAGTACTTC.

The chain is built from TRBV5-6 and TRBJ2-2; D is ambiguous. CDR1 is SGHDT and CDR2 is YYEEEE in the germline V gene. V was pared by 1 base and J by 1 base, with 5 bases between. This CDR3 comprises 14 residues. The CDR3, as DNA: TGTGCCAGCAGCTTGTCAGTGAACACCGGGGAGCTGTTTTTT. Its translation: CASSLSVNTGELFF. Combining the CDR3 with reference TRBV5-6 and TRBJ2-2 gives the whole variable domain DAGVTQSPTHLIKTRGQQVTLRCSPKSGHDTVSWYQQALGQGPQFIFQYYEEEERQRGNFPDRFSGHQFPNYSSELNVNALLLGDSALYLCASSLSVNTGELFFGEGSRLTVL.

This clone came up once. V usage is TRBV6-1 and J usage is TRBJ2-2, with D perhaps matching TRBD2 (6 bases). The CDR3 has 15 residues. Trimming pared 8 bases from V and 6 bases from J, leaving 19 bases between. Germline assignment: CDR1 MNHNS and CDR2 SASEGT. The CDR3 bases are TGTGCCAGCGCGGGACTGATGGAGATCCCCGGGGAGCTGTTTTTT. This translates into CASAGLMEIPGELFF.